These 23 T cell receptor beta chains originate from one sample sequenced in a study of T cell repertoires in cytomegalovirus infection. TCRdb re-analysed the reads in MiXCR, keeping a single row per CDR3 protein. The sample shows more than 650,000 distinct CDR3 sequences, roughly a third of them seen only once. The sample consisted of PBMCs. These receptors all stem from a human donor in good health (CMV status not recorded). Some clones in this sample may be carry-over from other donors' samples.

This chain links TRBV2 with TRBJ2-3, with 12 bases lining up with TRBD2. J gave up 2 bases and V 6 bases, and 6 bases lay outside the gene matches. The CDR3 consists of 16 residues. Germline V CDR1 and CDR2: SNHLY, FYNNEI. The chain's CDR3 is CASRPGTSGFTDTQYF. Here the CDR3 DNA reads TGTGCCAGCAGGCCCGGGACTAGCGGGTTCACAGATACGCAGTATTTT.

The J gene is TRBJ2-3, the V gene TRBV7-3, with a weak D call TRBD1 (5 bases). V gave up 3 bases and J gave up 1 base, with 11 bases separating them. The CDR3 spans 15 residues. Per germline, CDR1 SGHTA and CDR2 FQGTGA. For the CDR3, the DNA is TGTGCCAGCAGCTTGGGCGGCAGGGGCACAGATACGCAGTATTTT. Protein: CASSLGGRGTDTQYF.

This clonotype was observed many times. The chain employs TRBV7-2 and TRBJ1-1; D unclear. CDR1 SGHTA and CDR2 FQGNSA come from the germline V gene. V lost 1 base to trimming and J lost 7 bases, with 13 bases between them. The CDR3 spans 14 residues. The CDR3 loop is CASSLVRESGEAFF. CDR3 in DNA: TGTGCCAGCAGCTTAGTACGGGAGTCCGGTGAAGCTTTCTTT.

This clonotype has a handful of counts. This chain joins TRBV19 and TRBJ1-1, with D tentatively TRBD1 (5 bases). The V gene lost 7 bases and the J gene lost 1 base, with 13 bases spanning the gap. Germline values: CDR1 LNHDA, CDR2 SQIVND (reference sequence). This CDR3 comprises 14 residues. The CDR3 DNA sequence: TGTGCCAGTAAGGCGAACAGGAGGAACACTGAAGCTTTCTTT. It specifies CASKANRRNTEAFF.

This chain uses TRBV30 with TRBJ1-1, with a possible D match to TRBD1 (5 bases). CDR1 is GTSNPN and CDR2 is SVGIG in the germline V gene (reference sequence). There are 15 residues in the CDR3. V was cut by 4 bases and J by 6 bases, with 21 bases left in between. The CDR3 is CAWTMGGRDRAEAFF. In nucleotides, the CDR3 is TGTGCCTGGACCATGGGGGGGAGGGATAGGGCTGAAGCTTTCTTT.

The chain has TRBV28 and TRBJ2-5; TRBD2 is a possible D gene (5 bases). Germline lookup yields CDR1 MDHEN and CDR2 SYDVKM. V shed 5 bases and J shed 4 bases, with 20 bases lying between them. The CDR3 contains 16 residues. The CDR3 bases are TGTGCCAGCAGTGAAACAGTCGTTTTAGCGAGAGAGACCCAGTACTTC. Translating gives CASSETVVLARETQYF.

The CDR3, as DNA: TGTGCCAGCAGCCAAGTACGGGAAAGCTCCTATAATTCACCCCTCCACTTT. Translated, it gives CASSQVRESSYNSPLHF. The V gene is TRBV4-2, the J gene TRBJ1-6; D remains unclear. Germline V CDR1 and CDR2: LGHNA, YNFKEQ. Trimming took off 1 base at V and 0 bases at J, with 10 bases between the two ends. This CDR3 is built from 17 residues.

This clonotype came up many times. The chain employs TRBV7-8 and TRBJ1-2; D may be TRBD1 (5 bases). V lost 4 bases to trimming and J lost 10 bases, with 19 bases between them. This CDR3 has 14 residues. Germline-derived CDR1 and CDR2 are SGHVS and FQNEAQ. The CDR3 loop is CASSYNRDSGAYTF. The CDR3 DNA is TGTGCCAGCAGCTATAACCGGGACTCCGGTGCCTACACCTTC.

The rearrangement uses TRBV27 and TRBJ2-1; TRBD1 agrees at 7 bases. This CDR3 is built from 16 residues. After removal of 8 bases from V and 4 bases from J, the junction contained 14 bases not matched to a gene. Germline values: CDR1 MNHEY, CDR2 SMNVEV (reference sequence). The CDR3 loop reads CASPPVKGARYNEQFF. CDR3 nucleotides: TGTGCCAGCCCTCCGGTCAAGGGGGCCAGGTACAATGAGCAGTTCTTC.

The sample holds a few counts of this clonotype. The rearrangement links TRBV19 to TRBJ2-5; 13 nucleotides agree with TRBD2. The CDR3 has 15 residues. Germline loops: CDR1 LNHDA, CDR2 SQIVND (reference sequence). V lost 8 bases, J lost 4 bases, and 7 bases stayed unmatched. The CDR3 is CASSGTSGTPETQYF. In nucleotides, the CDR3 is TGTGCCAGTTCTGGGACTAGCGGGACCCCAGAGACCCAGTACTTC.

Regarding this clonotype: An end of the junction does not agree with germline; a read error may underlie this. The J gene is TRBJ1-2, the V gene TRBV7-2; D might be TRBD1 (6 bases). The V gene's germline CDR1 is SGHTA and CDR2 FQGNSA. The CDR3 totals 13 residues. This CDR3 is CASSSTGTYVYTF. The CDR3 nucleotides are TGTGCCAGCAGCAGTACAGGGACGTATGTCTACACCTTC. The full variable domain, its missing parts supplied by reference TRBV7-2 and TRBJ1-2, is GAGVSQSPSNKVTEKGKDVELRCDPISGHTALYWYRQSLGQGLEFLIYFQGNSAPDKSGLPSDRFSAERTGGSVSTLTIQRTQQEDSAVYLCASSSTGTYVYTFGSGTRLTVV.

Only a few counts were recorded for this clonotype. The chain joins TRBV11-1 to TRBJ2-5; TRBD2 is a possible D gene (7 bases). The germline CDR1 and CDR2 sequences are SGHAT and FQDESV (reference sequence). V lost 5 bases to trimming and J lost 4 bases, with 17 bases between them. The CDR3 is 15 residues long. For the CDR3, the DNA is TGTGCCAGCAGCCCGCACTCAGGGGAGGGAGAGACCCAGTACTTC. Protein product: CASSPHSGEGETQYF.

This clonotype is a singleton in its sample. J is TRBJ2-7 and V is TRBV12-3 or TRBV12-4; D gene uncertain. V lost 6 bases, J lost 8 bases, and 14 bases lay in between. The CDR3 is made up of 12 amino acids. The CDR3 nucleotides read TGTGCCAGCAGCCCAAACCTAGTTCAGCAGTACTTC. The encoded protein is CASSPNLVQQYF.

On this clonotype: This may stem from a read error, because a much larger clone lies one nucleotide away. The V call is TRBV11-3, the J call TRBJ1-1, with D unclear. The CDR3 runs 12 residues. The germline V gene encodes CDR1 SGHNT and CDR2 YENEEA. The CDR3 DNA sequence: TGTTCCAGCAGCTTGCCGAACACTGAAGCTTTCTTT. It specifies CSSSLPNTEAFF. The whole variable domain, filled in from reference TRBV11-3 and TRBJ1-1, reads EAGVVQSPRYKIIEKKQPVAFWCNPISGHNTLYWYLQNLGQGPELLIRYENEEAVDDSQLPKDRFSAERLKGVDSTLKIQPAELGDSAVYLCSSSLPNTEAFFGQGTRLTVV.

This clonotype was seen only a few times. The chain uses TRBV5-6 and TRBJ2-5; D is perhaps TRBD1 (5 bases). The CDR3 runs 15 residues. CDR1 SGHDT and CDR2 YYEEEE come from the germline V gene. Deletions cut 2 bases from V and 4 bases from J, with 15 bases between. CDR3 loop: CASSFRNRYSETQYF. In DNA form, the CDR3 reads TGTGCCAGCAGCTTTCGTAACAGGTACTCAGAGACCCAGTACTTC.

In its sample, this clonotype was seen a few times. The chain joins TRBV5-4 to TRBJ1-4; 7 bases are a match to TRBD1. Trimming at V came to 3 bases and at J to 3 bases, leaving 5 bases not matched to a gene. Germline loops: CDR1 SGHNT, CDR2 YYREEE (reference sequence). The CDR3 consists of 15 residues. CDR3 in amino acids: CASSSTGDANEKLFF. The CDR3 nucleotides read TGTGCCAGCAGCTCAACAGGGGATGCTAATGAAAAACTGTTTTTT.

This chain connects TRBV12-5 to TRBJ2-1; 8 bases match TRBD1. The CDR3 contains 16 residues. V lost 6 bases to trimming and J lost 7 bases; unmatched junction nucleotides: 14. The V gene's germline CDR1 is LGHNT and CDR2 FRNRAP. Here the CDR3 DNA reads TGTGCTAGTGGGCCCGGGACAGGCCAATGGAGGAATGAGCAGTTCTTC. Translation gives CASGPGTGQWRNEQFF.

In this sample, this clonotype turned up many times. The chain links TRBV7-3 to TRBJ1-2; maybe TRBD1 (6 bases). Germline assignment: CDR1 SGHTA and CDR2 FQGTGA. This CDR3 contains 15 residues. The V end was cut by 1 base, the J end by 5 bases, with 14 bases between. CDR3 amino acids: CASSLMGGPMYGYTF. CDR3 in DNA: TGTGCCAGCAGCTTAATGGGGGGCCCTATGTATGGCTACACCTTC.

A remark on this clonotype: It may be a read error: a sequence one base away is much more abundant. Because the CDR3 is missing its conserved closing phenylalanine or tryptophan, this is likely a read error. V usage is TRBV12-3 or TRBV12-4 and J usage is TRBJ2-1; perhaps TRBD2 as D (6 bases). This CDR3 contains 11 residues. The CDR3 bases are TGCGGGAGTGGAGACTACAATGAGCAGTTCTTA. Its protein is CGSGDYNEQFL.

Only a few counts were recorded for this clonotype. The gene calls are TRBV27 and TRBJ1-6, with 8 positions matching TRBD1. V lost 6 bases, J lost 3 bases, and 7 bases stayed unmatched. Germline V gene sequence: CDR1 MNHEY, CDR2 SMNVEV (reference sequence). CDR3 length equals 16 residues. The chain's CDR3 is CASSLNGQGYNSPLHF. CDR3 DNA: TGTGCCAGCAGCCTCAACGGACAGGGCTATAATTCACCCCTCCACTTT.

The chain has TRBV20-1 and TRBJ1-5; D unresolved. The CDR3 is made up of 16 amino acids. Per the germline V gene, CDR1 is DFQATT and CDR2 is SNEGSKA (reference sequence). Trimming cost V 0 bases and J 7 bases, with 19 bases left between them. The CDR3, as DNA: TGCAGTGCTAGAGATATGAGTGTGGCAGAGTGGCAGCCCCAGCATTTT. Protein sequence: CSARDMSVAEWQPQHF.

The chain couples TRBV18 to TRBJ1-2; D might be TRBD1 (5 bases). The CDR3 loop spans 14 amino acids. Germline lookup yields CDR1 KGHSH and CDR2 LQKENI. V was trimmed by 6 bases and J by 6 bases, leaving 17 bases between them. The CDR3 reads CASSRAITGHGYTF. The DNA for the CDR3 is TGTGCCAGCTCCCGAGCCATAACGGGGCATGGCTACACCTTC.

This clonotype was observed many times. This sequence joins TRBV12-3 or TRBV12-4 and TRBJ2-6, with D unresolved. The CDR3 runs 16 residues. Trimming stripped 5 bases from V and 0 bases from J, with 11 bases between. The CDR3: CASSQGQNSGANVLTF. The CDR3, as DNA: TGTGCCAGCAGTCAAGGGCAGAACTCTGGGGCCAACGTCCTGACTTTC.